Following are 8 T cell receptor beta chains from one sample sequenced in a study of blood T cell repertoires in COVID-19. The assay was immunoSEQ multiplex PCR, and TCRdb's table has in-frame clones only and misses some. This table has about 83,000 clones, roughly 90% appearing once. What was sequenced was peripheral blood. These receptors were taken from a woman aged 45-65 years with active or convalescent COVID-19.

This chain joins TRBV27 and TRBJ1-2; maybe TRBD1 (5 bases). CDR1 is MNHEY, CDR2 SMNVEV, per germline (reference sequence). V was shortened by 6 bases and J by 4 bases, with 15 bases between the two germline ends. The CDR3 sequence is 14 residues long. DNA for the CDR3: TGTGCCAGCAGCCAAGGGGTGATCGGCTATGGCTACACCTTC. Amino acids: CASSQGVIGYGYTF.

This clone showed up just once. The chain recombines TRBV12-5 with TRBJ2-1, with 8 bases aligning to TRBD2. This CDR3 spans 14 amino acids. V lost 3 bases and J lost 7; bases outside the gene matches: 5. CDR1 LGHNT and CDR2 FRNRAP come from the germline V gene. In DNA, the CDR3 is TGTGCTAGTGGTTTATCGGGGGGGGCAAATGAGCAGTTCTTC. Amino acids: CASGLSGGANEQFF.

This chain uses TRBV29-1 with TRBJ2-7, with a weak D call TRBD1 (6 bases). The CDR3 extends over 14 amino acids. CDR1 is SQVTM and CDR2 is ANQGSEA in the germline V gene. V dropped 3 bases and J dropped 1 base, with 13 bases sitting between them. Here the CDR3 reads CSVDDGGQSYEQYF. The CDR3 DNA is TGCAGCGTTGATGACGGTGGACAGTCCTACGAGCAGTACTTC.

CDR3 nucleotides: TGTGCCAGCAGTGGAGGTGGCAATCAGCCCCAGCATTTT. Translation gives CASSGGGNQPQHF. The chain carries TRBV6-6 and TRBJ1-5; no clear D. Germline assignment: CDR1 MNHNY and CDR2 SVGAGI (reference sequence). Deletions cut 5 bases from V and 2 bases from J, with 7 bases between. This CDR3 comprises 13 residues.

This chain joins TRBV5-1 and TRBJ2-1; perhaps TRBD2 as D (6 bases). The CDR3 length is 13 residues. Trimming left V 4 bases short and J 4 bases short, with 9 bases between. Germline-derived CDR1 and CDR2 are SGHRS and YFSETQ. The CDR3 loop reads CASSVGRYNEQFF. The CDR3 DNA sequence: TGCGCCAGCAGCGTCGGGAGATACAATGAGCAGTTCTTC.

The chain has TRBV5-1 and TRBJ2-7, with D tentatively TRBD1 (7 bases). V lost 4 bases to trimming and J lost 3 bases, with 20 bases between them. This CDR3 has 16 residues. Germline-derived CDR1 and CDR2 are SGHRS and YFSETQ. Written as DNA, the CDR3 is TGCGCCAGCAGCCCTGGAGGGGGCCAGGGTAACTACGAGCAGTACTTC. Amino acid sequence: CASSPGGGQGNYEQYF.

V and J are TRBV7-9 and TRBJ1-2; 8 nucleotides align to TRBD1. Trimming at V came to 1 base and at J to 6 bases, leaving 4 bases not matched to a gene. Germline V gene sequence: CDR1 SEHNR, CDR2 FQNEAQ (reference sequence). This CDR3 contains 14 residues. The CDR3 is CASSLVTGGHGYTF. CDR3 in DNA: TGTGCCAGCAGCTTAGTCACAGGGGGACATGGCTACACCTTC. The full variable domain, rest sourced from reference TRBV7-9 and TRBJ1-2, is DTGVSQNPRHKITKRGQNVTFRCDPISEHNRLYWYRQTLGQGPEFLTYFQNEAQLEKSRLLSDRFSAERPKGSFSTLEIQRTEQGDSAMYLCASSLVTGGHGYTFGSGTRLTVV.

This clone appeared once. The chain has TRBV30 and TRBJ1-1; 8 bases line up with TRBD1. The CDR3 extends over 17 amino acids. J was trimmed by 0 bases and V by 0 bases; bases with no gene match: 9. Germline lookup yields CDR1 GTSNPN and CDR2 SVGIG (reference sequence). CDR3 in DNA: TGTGCCTGGAGTGTACCGCCCCCGACAGGGGTGAACACTGAAGCTTTCTTT. This gives the protein CAWSVPPPTGVNTEAFF.